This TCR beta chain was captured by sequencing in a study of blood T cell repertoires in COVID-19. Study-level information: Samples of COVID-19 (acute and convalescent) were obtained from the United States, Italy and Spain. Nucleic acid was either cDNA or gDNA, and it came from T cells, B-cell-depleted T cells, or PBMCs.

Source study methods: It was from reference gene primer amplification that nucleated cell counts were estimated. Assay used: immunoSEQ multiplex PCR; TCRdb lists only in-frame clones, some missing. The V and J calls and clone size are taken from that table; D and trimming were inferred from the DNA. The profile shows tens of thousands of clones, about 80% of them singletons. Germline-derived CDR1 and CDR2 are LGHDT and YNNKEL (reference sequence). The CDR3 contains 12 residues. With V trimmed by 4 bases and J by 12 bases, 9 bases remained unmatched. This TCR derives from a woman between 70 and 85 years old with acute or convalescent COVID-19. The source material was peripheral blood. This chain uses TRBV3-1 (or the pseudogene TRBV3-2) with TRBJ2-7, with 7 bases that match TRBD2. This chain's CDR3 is CASSLTSADRYF. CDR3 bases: TGTGCCAGCAGCCTTACTAGCGCCGACCGGTACTTC.